This T cell receptor beta chain was captured in a study of blood T cell repertoires in COVID-19. Across the study: Researchers got acute and convalescent COVID-19 samples from the United States, Italy and Spain. From T cells, B-cell-depleted T cells, or PBMCs came the material, which was cDNA or gDNA.

Germline CDR1 reads MNHEY; CDR2 reads SMNVEV (reference sequence). The CDR3 contains 14 residues. The V end was cut by 1 base, the J end by 7 bases, with 14 bases between. Authors' data handling: The authors estimated nucleated cell counts from reference gene primer amplification. Data came from immunoSEQ multiplex PCR; TCRdb stores just in-frame clones and leaves some out. The DNA was the basis for D and trimming; V, J and clone size are from that table. The data hold under 250,000 clones, with around 81% observed a single time. This rearrangement joins TRBV27 to TRBJ2-7, with D possibly being TRBD2 (5 bases). The specimen sequenced was peripheral blood. The TCR originated in a woman aged 55 to 70 with acute or convalescent COVID-19. This CDR3 is CASSLLYGDGEQYF. In nucleotides, the CDR3 is TGTGCCAGCAGTTTATTGTACGGGGATGGGGAGCAGTACTTC.